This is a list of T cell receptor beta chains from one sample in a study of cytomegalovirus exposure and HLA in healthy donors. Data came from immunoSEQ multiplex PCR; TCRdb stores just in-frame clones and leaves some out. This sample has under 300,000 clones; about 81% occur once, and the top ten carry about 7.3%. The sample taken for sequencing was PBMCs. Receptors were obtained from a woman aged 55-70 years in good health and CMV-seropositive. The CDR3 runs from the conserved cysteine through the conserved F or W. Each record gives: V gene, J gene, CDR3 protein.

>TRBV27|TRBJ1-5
CASSLQGQRERPQHF
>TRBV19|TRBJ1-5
CASSTGQINQPQHF
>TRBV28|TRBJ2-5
CASSLARIQETQYF
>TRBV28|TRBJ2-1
CASSLGLAFNEQFF
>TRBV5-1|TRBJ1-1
CASSRQGDTEAFF
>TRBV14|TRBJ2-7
CASSQDLGFSYEQYF
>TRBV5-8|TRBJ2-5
CASSGRTGQETQYF
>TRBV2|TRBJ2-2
CASTWRTGELFF
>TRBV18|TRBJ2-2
CASSPGRNTGELFF
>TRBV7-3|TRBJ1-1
CASSSGPHTEAFF
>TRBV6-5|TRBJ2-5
CASSYSEVQETQYF
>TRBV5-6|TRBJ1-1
CASRKGQGAGTEAFF
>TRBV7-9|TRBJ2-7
CSSSFGFSYEQYF
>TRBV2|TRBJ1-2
CASSEARGTNYGYTF
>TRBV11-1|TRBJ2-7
CASSLGLAEAYEQYF
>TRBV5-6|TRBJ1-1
CASSLEQGHGAFF
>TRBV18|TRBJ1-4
CASSPRLGTGTTTNEKLFF
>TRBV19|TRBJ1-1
CATKTGEFINTEAFF
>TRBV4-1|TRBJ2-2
CASSSAGQGAVGELFF
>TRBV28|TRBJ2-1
CASRGGSYNEQFF
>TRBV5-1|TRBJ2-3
CASSYPAGEVDTQYF
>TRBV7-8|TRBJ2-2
CASENDLAGGTGELFF